Listed here are 32 T cell receptor beta chains from one sample, sequenced in a study of blood T cell repertoires in COVID-19 (dated by TCRdb to between 2020 and 2021). Receptor amplification or capture employed the immunoSEQ multiplex PCR assay. Entries here come from immuneACCESS through TCRdb and include only in-frame sequences with V and J called. Some clones fail to appear in such tables; in the studies checked, an unresolved V gene covers under half of the shortfall, and the cause of the remainder is unknown. The sample contains around 160,000 clones, more than 80% of them found a single time. The leading ten clones occupy approximately 10% of the sample. The material sequenced was peripheral blood. The receptors derive from a human donor in a cohort sampled during active COVID-19.

This chain connects TRBV29-1 to TRBJ2-7; D not resolved. Germline V CDR1 and CDR2: SQVTM, ANQGSEA. V was pared by 4 bases and J by 0 bases, with 7 bases between. This CDR3 region has 12 residues. This CDR3 is CSVVLSSYEQYF. The CDR3 DNA is TGCAGCGTTGTCTTGTCCTCCTACGAGCAGTACTTC.

The chain joins TRBV9 to TRBJ2-2; 9 bases line up with TRBD1. The V gene's germline CDR1 is SGDLS and CDR2 YYNGEE. The CDR3 has 15 amino acids. J gave up 3 bases and V 4 bases, and 4 bases lay outside the gene matches. DNA of the CDR3: TGTGCCAGCAGCACGGACAGGGGCGACACCGGGGAGCTGTTTTTT. Its translation: CASSTDRGDTGELFF.

The chain has TRBV27 and TRBJ2-5; TRBD1 is a possible D gene (6 bases). Looked up from germline, CDR1 is MNHEY and CDR2 is SMNVEV (reference sequence). The V end lost 3 bases, the J end lost 5 bases, and 13 bases lay between the germline ends. The CDR3 has 14 amino acids. CDR3 in DNA: TGTGCCAGCAGTTTCACAGGGTTGGACGAGACCCAGTACTTC. Translated: CASSFTGLDETQYF.

The chain links TRBV2 to TRBJ2-7; D unclear. Germline V CDR1 and CDR2: SNHLY, FYNNEI. The ends were cut back, 8 bases at V and 0 bases at J, with 11 bases in the middle. The CDR3 covers 13 residues. CDR3 bases: TGTGCCAGCGACGTCGAGCGCTCCTACGAGCAGTACTTC. This gives the protein CASDVERSYEQYF.

V gene TRBV6-5 combines with J gene TRBJ2-1; 8 bases fit TRBD2. The V gene's germline CDR1 is MNHEY and CDR2 SVGAGI. V lost 0 bases to trimming and J lost 5 bases; unmatched junction nucleotides: 6. The CDR3 length is 16 residues. The CDR3 region has the DNA TGTGCCAGCAGTTACTCCGGAGCGGGAGACCACAATGAGCAGTTCTTC. Translating it yields CASSYSGAGDHNEQFF.

The V call is TRBV5-1, the J call TRBJ2-6, with D hard to call. The germline V and J ends were trimmed by 1 base and 0 bases, with 8 bases remaining between them. Germline V gene data show CDR1 as SGHRS and CDR2 as YFSETQ. The CDR3 length is 16 residues. In DNA form, the CDR3 reads TGCGCCAGCAGCTTGTCCCCTCCCTCTGGGGCCAACGTCCTGACTTTC. As protein: CASSLSPPSGANVLTF.

This clone was seen just once. This specimen includes other DNA sequences encoding the same CDR3. CDR3 residues: CASSVDRGSYEQYF. The CDR3 coding sequence is TGTGCCAGCAGCGTGGACAGGGGTTCCTACGAGCAGTACTTC. The chain uses TRBV5-4 and TRBJ2-7; 9 nucleotides agree with TRBD1. This CDR3 comprises 14 residues. Per germline, CDR1 SGHNT and CDR2 YYREEE (reference sequence). V gave up 4 bases and J gave up 1 base; unmatched junction bases: 3.

This chain connects TRBV7-9 to TRBJ2-5, with TRBD2 identical over 8 bases. The CDR3 covers 15 residues. Per the germline V gene, CDR1 is SEHNR and CDR2 is FQNEAQ (reference sequence). The junction had 2 bases not matched to a gene; V was cut back by 0 bases and J by 2 bases. The CDR3 reads CASSLARGVQETQYF. The DNA of the CDR3 is TGTGCCAGCAGCTTAGCGCGGGGGGTACAAGAGACCCAGTACTTC.

The chain carries TRBV7-3 and TRBJ2-6; D ambiguous. The germline V gene encodes CDR1 SGHTA and CDR2 FQGTGA. The V end lost 5 bases, the J end lost 2 bases, and 10 bases lay between the germline ends. CDR3 length: 15 amino acids. The CDR3 is CASSRATAGANVLTF. For the CDR3, the DNA is TGTGCCAGCAGCCGTGCGACTGCTGGGGCCAACGTCCTGACTTTC.

This chain joins TRBV30 and TRBJ2-1; 12 bases match TRBD1. Germline V gives CDR1 GTSNPN, CDR2 SVGIG (reference sequence). The CDR3 has 15 amino acids. V was pared by 7 bases and J by 2 bases, with 6 bases of the junction left unmatched. CDR3 sequence: CASTGTGGAYNEQFF. In DNA form, the CDR3 reads TGTGCCTCAACCGGGACAGGGGGCGCCTACAATGAGCAGTTCTTC.

The V gene is TRBV18, the J gene TRBJ2-7; 12 positions match TRBD2. The CDR3 spans 13 residues. Germline V gives CDR1 KGHSH, CDR2 LQKENI. The V and J ends lost 6 bases and 4 bases, in that order; junction bases with no gene match: 1. The CDR3 sequence: CASSGTSGYEQYF. DNA of the CDR3: TGTGCCAGCTCGGGGACTAGCGGGTACGAGCAGTACTTC. The variable domain in full, completed from reference TRBV18 and TRBJ2-7, reads NAGVMQNPRHLVRRRGQEARLRCSPMKGHSHVYWYRQLPEEGLKFMVYLQKENIIDESGMPKERFSAEFPKEGPSILRIQQVVRGDSAAYFCASSGTSGYEQYFGPGTRLTVT.

The genes are TRBV7-2 and TRBJ1-5; a weak D match, TRBD1 (6 bases). V dropped 6 bases and J dropped 1 base, with 13 bases sitting between them. This CDR3 has 15 residues. Germline-derived CDR1 and CDR2 are SGHTA and FQGNSA. In nucleotides, the CDR3 is TGTGCCAGCAGAAAAGGGGGTAGAAGCAATCAGCCCCAGCATTTT. It is translated as CASRKGGRSNQPQHF.

The chain recombines TRBV7-9 with TRBJ2-7; 7 bases align to TRBD1. The CDR3 length is 14 residues. The V gene's germline CDR1 is SEHNR and CDR2 FQNEAQ (reference sequence). V was pared by 1 base and J by 2 bases, with 2 bases of the junction left unmatched. The CDR3: CASSLGDRPYEQYF. The DNA of the CDR3 is TGTGCCAGCAGCTTAGGGGACAGACCCTACGAGCAGTACTTC.

V is TRBV12-1 and J is TRBJ2-7; TRBD1 was called by the table and not checked on the DNA. TRBV12-1 is a known pseudogene. This CDR3 has 15 residues. The CDR3 DNA follows: TGTGCCAGCAGCCTCCCGGGACAGCCGTTTTTTGGGCAGTACTTC. It codes for CASSLPGQPFFGQYF.

This clone was counted a single time. The chain is built from TRBV13 and TRBJ1-1; tentative D call: TRBD1 (6 bases). V lost 1 base and J 3 bases, leaving 9 bases between the germline ends. Germline lookup yields CDR1 PRHDT and CDR2 FYEKMQ (reference sequence). The CDR3 consists of 14 residues. The chain's CDR3 is CASSLAAGDTEAFF. CDR3 nucleotide sequence: TGTGCCAGCAGCTTAGCCGCAGGGGACACTGAAGCTTTCTTT.

V is TRBV7-9 and J is TRBJ2-5; tentative D call: TRBD2 (6 bases). The V end lost 3 bases, the J end lost 4 bases, and 12 bases lay between the germline ends. In germline, CDR1 is SEHNR, CDR2 FQNEAQ (reference sequence). This CDR3 has 14 residues. The CDR3 bases are TGTGCCAGCAGCTTGCGGGGCGCGGCAGAGACCCAGTACTTC. Translating gives CASSLRGAAETQYF.

This sequence joins TRBV28 and TRBJ2-1; TRBD2 agrees at 9 bases. The trim removed 3 bases at V and 6 bases at J, leaving 6 bases unmatched. Per the germline V gene, CDR1 is MDHEN and CDR2 is SYDVKM. This CDR3 region has 15 residues. CDR3 sequence (DNA): TGTGCCAGCAGTTTGGGCGGGGGGGCTCTCAATGAGCAGTTCTTC. Its protein product is CASSLGGGALNEQFF.

This clone was seen once. The gene calls are TRBV6-2 or TRBV6-3 and TRBJ1-2; D possibly corresponds to TRBD1 (5 bases). This CDR3 is 12 amino acids long. Germline V gene data show CDR1 as MNHEY and CDR2 as SVGEGT. V gave up 6 bases and J gave up 6 bases, with 11 bases separating them. For the CDR3, the DNA is TGTGCCAGCAGCCACGACAGTAATGGCTACACCTTC. As protein: CASSHDSNGYTF.

Details on this clone: In the same sample, other DNA sequences code for this CDR3. The chain uses TRBV5-5 and TRBJ1-3; D is ambiguous. The CDR3 extends over 14 amino acids. Germline V gives CDR1 SGHKS, CDR2 YYEKEE (reference sequence). With 0 bases removed from V and 4 bases from J, the gap between germline ends came to 8 bases. CDR3 nucleotides: TGTGCCAGCAGCTTGGGACCCGGGGGAAACACCATATATTTT. It encodes CASSLGPGGNTIYF.

V is TRBV4-3 and J is TRBJ2-2; tentatively, D is TRBD2 (6 bases). Germline loops: CDR1 LGHNA, CDR2 YSLEER. V was pared by 4 bases and J by 7 bases, with 22 bases between. This CDR3 region has 17 residues. Here the CDR3 reads CASSLDNLAGSIGELFF. In DNA form, the CDR3 reads TGCGCCAGCAGCCTTGATAATCTGGCGGGGAGTATCGGGGAGCTGTTTTTT.

The chain carries TRBV3-1 (or the pseudogene TRBV3-2) and TRBJ2-7, with 13 bases aligning to TRBD2. Germline V gene data show CDR1 as LGHDT and CDR2 as YNNKEL (reference sequence). The CDR3 contains 17 residues. Trimming took 3 bases from V and 4 from J; bases not matched to a gene: 9. This CDR3 reads CASSHGLAGVPLYEQYF. In DNA form, the CDR3 reads TGTGCCAGCAGCCATGGACTAGCGGGAGTCCCCCTATACGAGCAGTACTTC.

This chain uses TRBV28 with TRBJ1-1; D is ambiguous. Trimming removed 6 bases at V and 2 bases at J, with 13 bases between. This CDR3 is 14 amino acids long. The germline gives CDR1 MDHEN, CDR2 SYDVKM. Written as DNA, the CDR3 is TGTGCCAGCAGGACACAGTCGTCCAACACTGAAGCTTTCTTT. It codes for CASRTQSSNTEAFF. Based on the CDR3 plus reference TRBV28 and TRBJ1-1, the full variable domain is DVKVTQSSRYLVKRTGEKVFLECVQDMDHENMFWYRQDPGLGLRLIYFSYDVKMKEKGDIPEGYSVSREKKERFSLILESASTNQTSMYLCASRTQSSNTEAFFGQGTRLTVV.

The chain couples TRBV3-1 (or the pseudogene TRBV3-2) to TRBJ1-1; possible D gene TRBD1, 5 bases. The CDR3 spans 14 residues. The ends were cut back, 4 bases at V and 12 bases at J, with 21 bases in the middle. The germline CDR1 and CDR2 sequences are LGHDT and YNNKEL (reference sequence). The CDR3 DNA follows: TGTGCCAGCAGCCGGGACGGGGGGGTCCCAACGACTTTCTTT. Translated: CASSRDGGVPTTFF.

The rearrangement uses TRBV7-2 and TRBJ2-7; TRBD2 aligns across 7 bases. The germline V gene encodes CDR1 SGHTA and CDR2 FQGNSA. The CDR3 covers 13 residues. Trimming at V came to 4 bases and at J to 3 bases, leaving 3 bases not matched to a gene. The chain's CDR3 is CASSWDYNYEQYF. Here the CDR3 DNA reads TGTGCCAGCAGCTGGGACTATAACTACGAGCAGTACTTC.

This chain links TRBV27 with TRBJ2-5, with 15 bases aligning to TRBD2. The V and J ends lost 5 bases and 4 bases, in that order; junction bases with no gene match: 8. The CDR3 covers 17 residues. Germline CDR1 reads MNHEY; CDR2 reads SMNVEV (reference sequence). In nucleotides, the CDR3 is TGTGCCAGCAGTCCGAGGACTAGCGGGAGGGTCCGAGAGACCCAGTACTTC. As protein: CASSPRTSGRVRETQYF.

This chain uses TRBV7-2 with TRBJ2-1; the match to TRBD2 covers 10 bases. The CDR3 consists of 15 residues. Germline V gene sequence: CDR1 SGHTA, CDR2 FQGNSA. V lost 4 bases, J lost 8 bases, and 8 bases stayed unmatched. CDR3 DNA sequence: TGTGCCAGCAGCTCGGGACTAGCGTGGGGGGATGAGCAGTTCTTC. Its translation is CASSSGLAWGDEQFF.

This sequence joins TRBV3-1 (or the pseudogene TRBV3-2) and TRBJ2-7; D may be TRBD2 (6 bases). Germline CDR1 and CDR2: LGHDT and YNNKEL (reference sequence). Trimming took 0 bases from V and 3 from J, leaving 9 bases between them. The CDR3 consists of 14 residues. The CDR3 spells CASSQEGLFYEQYF. The DNA of the CDR3 is TGTGCCAGCAGCCAAGAGGGACTCTTCTACGAGCAGTACTTC.

This clone was counted only a few times. V is TRBV30 and J is TRBJ2-5; TRBD1 matches at 9 bases. V trimming: 3 bases; J trimming: 3 bases; junction bases outside the gene matches: 5. The germline gives CDR1 GTSNPN, CDR2 SVGIG (reference sequence). The CDR3 is 14 amino acids. CDR3 amino acids: CAWRRQGDEETQYF. The CDR3, as DNA: TGTGCCTGGAGGCGACAGGGGGACGAAGAGACCCAGTACTTC.

This clone was seen only a few times. The chain is built from TRBV6-6 and TRBJ1-1; possibly TRBD1 for D (6 bases). This CDR3 comprises 15 residues. Trimming took off 5 bases at V and 0 bases at J, with 13 bases between the two ends. Per germline, CDR1 MNHNY and CDR2 SVGAGI (reference sequence). CDR3: CASSVPGHLNTEAFF. The CDR3 nucleotides are TGTGCCAGCAGTGTCCCGGGACACCTGAACACTGAAGCTTTCTTT.

J is TRBJ2-5 and V is TRBV7-8, with 7 bases that match TRBD2. The CDR3 consists of 15 residues. CDR1 and CDR2 from the germline V gene are SGHVS and FQNEAQ. V was pared by 3 bases and J by 2 bases, with 6 bases of the junction left unmatched. CDR3 sequence reads: CASSFDGGGQETQYF. CDR3 DNA sequence: TGTGCCAGCAGCTTCGATGGGGGGGGGCAAGAGACCCAGTACTTC.

There are a few counts of this clone. V and J are TRBV5-1 and TRBJ2-7, with D tentatively TRBD1 (6 bases). The V gene's germline CDR1 is SGHRS and CDR2 YFSETQ. The ends were cut back, 4 bases at V and 2 bases at J, with 13 bases in the middle. The CDR3 contains 14 residues. The CDR3 reads CASSVHRDTYEQYF. CDR3 coding DNA: TGCGCCAGCAGCGTGCACCGGGACACCTACGAGCAGTACTTC.

The chain is built from TRBV5-1 and TRBJ1-1, with D tentatively TRBD1 (5 bases). The CDR3 totals 14 residues. The V gene lost 4 bases and the J gene lost 6 bases, with 16 bases spanning the gap. CDR1 is SGHRS and CDR2 is YFSETQ in the germline V gene. The CDR3 here is CASSKQEPSPEAFF. For the CDR3, the DNA is TGCGCCAGCAGCAAACAGGAGCCATCCCCTGAAGCTTTCTTT.